One sample yielded the 17 T cell receptor beta chains listed below, sequenced in a study of T cells after yellow fever vaccination. TCRdb used MiXCR to reprocess the 5' RACE reads, holding one entry per CDR3 protein. Of about 360,000 distinct CDR3 sequences listed, over 5% are singletons. The material sequenced was PBMCs, taken 5 days after the yellow fever booster vaccination. The receptors here all came from a man aged 25-40 years who received the YFV17D yellow fever vaccine.

J is TRBJ2-6 and V is TRBV10-3; D perhaps matches TRBD1 (5 bases). The CDR3 is made up of 14 amino acids. From germline, CDR1 is ENHRY and CDR2 SYGVKD. Trimming shortened V by 6 bases and J by 0 bases, and 6 bases separated the two germline ends. The CDR3 nucleotides read TGTGCCATCAGGGACACCTCTGGGGCCAACGTCCTGACTTTC. It encodes CAIRDTSGANVLTF.

In this sample, this clonotype turned up a few times. This CDR3 reads CSARGLSALDNEQFF. CDR3 in DNA: TGCAGTGCTAGAGGTCTATCAGCTCTAGACAATGAGCAGTTCTTC. The V call is TRBV20-1, the J call TRBJ2-1; unclear D gene. From germline, CDR1 is DFQATT and CDR2 SNEGSKA (reference sequence). CDR3 length equals 15 residues. The V and J ends lost 1 base and 5 bases respectively, with 15 bases between them.

V is TRBV20-1 and J is TRBJ2-2, with TRBD2 matching over 7 bases. The CDR3 is 14 residues long. CDR1 and CDR2 (germline): DFQATT, SNEGSKA (reference sequence). After removal of 5 bases from V and 5 bases from J, the junction contained 8 bases not matched to a gene. Here the CDR3 DNA reads TGCAGTGCTGGCGGGACTACCAAGACCGGGGAGCTGTTTTTT. Translation gives CSAGGTTKTGELFF.

Many counts were recorded for this clonotype. The chain couples TRBV10-3 to TRBJ2-3; D not certain. V lost 7 bases, J lost 4 bases, and 15 bases lay in between. CDR3 length: 14 amino acids. CDR1 is ENHRY, CDR2 SYGVKD, per germline. CDR3 sequence reads: CAIIFYVAADTQYF. CDR3 nucleotide sequence: TGTGCCATCATCTTCTATGTGGCCGCAGATACGCAGTATTTT.

This clonotype was detected a few times. The CDR3 sequence: CASSRRQMNTEAFF. The CDR3, as DNA: TGTGCCAGCTCCCGACGGCAGATGAACACTGAAGCTTTCTTT. J is TRBJ1-1 and V is TRBV18; D is ambiguous. Trimming took off 6 bases at V and 0 bases at J, with 11 bases between the two ends. Germline lookup yields CDR1 KGHSH and CDR2 LQKENI. This CDR3 region has 14 residues.

The J gene is TRBJ2-3, the V gene TRBV7-9; D call uncertain. Per germline, CDR1 SEHNR and CDR2 FQNEAQ (reference sequence). CDR3 length: 11 residues. Trimming shortened V by 6 bases and J by 6 bases, and 7 bases separated the two germline ends. The chain's CDR3 is CASRFGDTQYF. As DNA, the CDR3 is TGTGCCAGCAGGTTCGGGGATACGCAGTATTTT.

This clonotype appeared a few times. V and J are TRBV5-4 and TRBJ2-1, with 7 bases lining up with TRBD2. This CDR3 region has 15 residues. Germline V gives CDR1 SGHNT, CDR2 YYREEE (reference sequence). V trimming: 4 bases; J trimming: 0 bases; junction bases outside the gene matches: 4. The CDR3 reads CASSLERDSYNEQFF. In DNA form, the CDR3 reads TGTGCCAGCAGCCTAGAGCGGGACTCCTACAATGAGCAGTTCTTC.

This clonotype was picked up a small number of times. This chain connects TRBV6-2 or TRBV6-3 to TRBJ2-5; 11 positions match TRBD2. Germline CDR1 MNHEY, CDR2 SVGEGT. The CDR3 spans 17 residues. V was pared by 8 bases and J by 5 bases, with 16 bases of the junction left unmatched. For the CDR3, the DNA is TGTGCCAGCTGCCCGGGACTAGCGGAAAACTGGGGTGAGACCCAGTACTTC. This gives the protein CASCPGLAENWGETQYF.

With regard to this clonotype: A read error may explain this, as a much larger clone is one base away. The rearrangement links TRBV20-1 to TRBJ2-7; D not certain. The CDR3 runs 13 residues. The germline V gene has CDR1 DFQATT and CDR2 SNEGSKA (reference sequence). The CDR3 spells CSARHDLDTELYF. The DNA for the CDR3 is TGCAGTGCTAGACATGATCTTGACACCGAGCTGTACTTC.

This clonotype was counted only a few times. The chain links TRBV19 to TRBJ2-5; a possible D gene is TRBD2 (6 bases). Germline V lookup: CDR1 LNHDA, CDR2 SQIVND (reference sequence). The CDR3 runs 12 residues. Trimming removed 3 bases at V and 4 bases at J, with 6 bases between. The chain's CDR3 is CASSMRGETQYF. In nucleotides, the CDR3 is TGTGCCAGTAGTATGCGGGGAGAGACCCAGTACTTC.

The rearrangement uses TRBV25-1 and TRBJ2-3; D is perhaps TRBD1 (5 bases). From germline, CDR1 is MGHDK and CDR2 SYGVNS. Trimming took off 3 bases at V and 3 bases at J, with 19 bases between the two ends. The CDR3 is made up of 17 amino acids. The CDR3 here is CASSDAFRQGLTDTQYF. The CDR3, as DNA: TGTGCCAGCAGTGACGCTTTTAGGCAGGGTCTGACAGATACGCAGTATTTT.

The table lists this clonotype with many counts. The genes are TRBV7-2 and TRBJ2-7, with D perhaps TRBD2 (6 bases). The V gene lost 4 bases and the J gene lost 3 bases, with 10 bases spanning the gap. Germline CDR1 and CDR2: SGHTA and FQGNSA. The CDR3 covers 13 residues. This CDR3 is CASSYVGGYEQYF. DNA for the CDR3: TGTGCCAGCAGCTATGTGGGGGGCTACGAGCAGTACTTC.

This clonotype was observed many times. The rearrangement uses TRBV19 and TRBJ2-4; unclear D gene. The V gene's germline CDR1 is LNHDA and CDR2 SQIVND (reference sequence). This CDR3 spans 13 amino acids. Trimming pared 11 bases from V and 1 base from J, leaving 12 bases between. The CDR3 reads CACTGDAKNIQYF. The DNA for the CDR3 is TGTGCCTGCACCGGCGACGCCAAAAACATTCAGTACTTC.

As for this clonotype: With a much larger clone just one base away, this may be a read error. The genes are TRBV15 and TRBJ2-7; the D gene is possibly TRBD1 (6 bases). This CDR3 region has 15 residues. V shed 1 base and J shed 3 bases, with 13 bases lying between them. From germline, CDR1 is LNHNV and CDR2 YYDKDF (reference sequence). CDR3 in DNA: TGTGCCACCAGCAGAGGAGGGGGAACCGACTACGAGCAGTACTTC. It codes for CATSRGGGTDYEQYF.

This clonotype was seen only a few times. This chain links TRBV9 with TRBJ2-1; D possibly corresponds to TRBD2 (6 bases). Trimming removed 0 bases at V and 4 bases at J, with 17 bases between. There are 17 residues in the CDR3. Germline V lookup: CDR1 SGDLS, CDR2 YYNGEE. The CDR3: CASSVATTGEAYNEQFF. DNA of the CDR3: TGTGCCAGCAGCGTAGCTACGACGGGAGAGGCGTACAATGAGCAGTTCTTC.

This clonotype turned up a few times. The CDR3 DNA follows: TGTGCCAGCAGTCCCCAGGGGACAGGGGGTTACGAGCAGTACTTC. Protein: CASSPQGTGGYEQYF. This chain links TRBV12-3 or TRBV12-4 with TRBJ2-7; TRBD1 agrees at 11 bases. Trimming cost V 5 bases and J 4 bases; bases outside gene matches: 7. The CDR3 is 15 residues long.

The genes are TRBV5-6 and TRBJ1-2; the D is unclear. V lost 4 bases and J lost 8, with 12 bases in between. The CDR3 extends over 12 amino acids. The germline V gene has CDR1 SGHDT and CDR2 YYEEEE. In nucleotides, the CDR3 is TGTGCCAGCAGCGCCACCGGAATCGGCTACACCTTC. It specifies CASSATGIGYTF.